This T cell receptor (beta chain) derives from a study of monozygotic twins with cystic fibrosis. The method was immunoSEQ multiplex PCR; TCRdb's version includes in-frame clones alone and lacks a portion of them. The data contain about 32,000 clones, roughly nine tenths of them singletons. The V end was cut by 5 bases, the J end by 0 bases, with 16 bases between. Germline V gene lookup returns CDR1 SGHTA and CDR2 FQGNSA. The CDR3 spans 16 residues. The rearrangement links TRBV7-2 to TRBJ2-5, with D perhaps TRBD1 or TRBD2 (5 bases each). The receptor was isolated from a girl between 2 and 10 years old with cystic fibrosis. The sequencing sample was made of blood. DNA for the CDR3: TGTGCCAGCAGCAGAGGGACGGCCGGGAACCAAGAGACCCAGTACTTC. The encoded protein is CASSRGTAGNQETQYF.